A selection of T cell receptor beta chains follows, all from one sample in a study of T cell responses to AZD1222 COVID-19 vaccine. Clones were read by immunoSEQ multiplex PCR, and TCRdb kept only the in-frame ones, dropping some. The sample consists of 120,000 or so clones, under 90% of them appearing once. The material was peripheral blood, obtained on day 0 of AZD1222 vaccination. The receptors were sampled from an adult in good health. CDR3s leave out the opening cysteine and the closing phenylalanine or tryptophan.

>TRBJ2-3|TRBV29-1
SVSAGELTDTQY
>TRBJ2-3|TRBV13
ASGESDTDTQY
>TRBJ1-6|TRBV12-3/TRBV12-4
ASSLTRNSPLH
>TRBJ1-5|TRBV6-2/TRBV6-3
ASSYPGERIQH
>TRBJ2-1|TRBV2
ASSERGYEQF
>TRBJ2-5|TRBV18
ASSPTPQGVGETQY
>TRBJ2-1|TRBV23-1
ASSQSTGGGGYNEQF
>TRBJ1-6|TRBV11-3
ASSLEAAPLH
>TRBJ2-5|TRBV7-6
ASSLRPPGPWGETQY
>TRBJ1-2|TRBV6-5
ASRPGTNYGYT
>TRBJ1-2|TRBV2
ASSRSSGLNYGYT
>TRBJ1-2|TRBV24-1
ATSDRTGTGYGYT
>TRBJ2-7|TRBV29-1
SVEAGGPYEQY
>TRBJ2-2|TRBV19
ASSIYGSDTGELF
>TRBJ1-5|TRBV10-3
AISATGENQPQH
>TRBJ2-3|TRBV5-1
ASSLASGDPSTDTQY
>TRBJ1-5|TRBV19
ASNSGFSNQPQH
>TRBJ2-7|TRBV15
ATSRDTSSYEQY
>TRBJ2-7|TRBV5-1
ASSSLVGTYEQY
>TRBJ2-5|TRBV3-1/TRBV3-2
ASSLGAETQY
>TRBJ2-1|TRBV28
ASSLGEPGLAINEQF
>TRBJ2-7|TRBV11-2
ASSLPGGHSYEQY
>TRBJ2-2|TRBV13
ASSPQGAHTGELF
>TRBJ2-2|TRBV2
ASREGTSTGELF
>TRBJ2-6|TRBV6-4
ASSDDMSGANVLT
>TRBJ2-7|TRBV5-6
ASSLGSSYEQY
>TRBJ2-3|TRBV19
ASSAEKTGRDTNSEDTQY
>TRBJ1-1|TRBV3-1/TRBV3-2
ASRGLAEAF
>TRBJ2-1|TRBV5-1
ASSGLAGGTTNEQF
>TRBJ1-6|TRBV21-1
ASSKGDRNPDSPLH
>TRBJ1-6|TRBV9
ASSDGQGGSPLH
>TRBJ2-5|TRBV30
AWSRGQGVIETQY
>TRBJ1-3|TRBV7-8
ASSLSGSPGNTIY
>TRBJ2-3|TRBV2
ASSIDASAADTQY
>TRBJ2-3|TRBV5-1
ASSLAYTDTQY
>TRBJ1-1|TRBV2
ASSAQGNTEAF
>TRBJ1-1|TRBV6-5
ASGQGATEAF
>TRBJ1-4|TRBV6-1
ASSEAGTANEKLF
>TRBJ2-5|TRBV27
ASSFGRGETQY
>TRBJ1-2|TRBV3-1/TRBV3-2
ASSQATGHYGYT
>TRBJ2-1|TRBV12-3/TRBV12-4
ASSWGSSYEQF
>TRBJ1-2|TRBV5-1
ASSLGSAGNWGYT
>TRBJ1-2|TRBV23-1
ATEANRRRGYT
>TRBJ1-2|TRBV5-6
ASSSRGDRNYGYT
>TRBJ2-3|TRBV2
ASGTGGLAGGRTDTQY